This is a list of T cell receptor beta chains from one sample in a study of blood T cell repertoires in COVID-19. Clones were sequenced by immunoSEQ multiplex PCR, and TCRdb holds only the in-frame ones, with some missing. The repertoire holds some 290,000 clones, with around 81% as singletons. Specimen: peripheral blood. The receptors derive from a woman aged 55 to 70 with active or convalescent COVID-19. Each CDR3 is given with its conserved first and last residue. The D gene is left open where the match is weak. Size is stated for part of the rows, as once, few or many counts, or as a class when the clone is expanded.

J gene: TRBJ2-1
V gene: TRBV5-5
clone size: few
D gene: -
CDR3 DNA: TGTGCCAGCAGCTTAGGGGTAAACGCTGAGCAGTTCTTC
CDR3 protein: CASSLGVNAEQFF

J gene: TRBJ2-5
V gene: TRBV6-1
clone size: -
D gene: -
CDR3 DNA: TGTGCCAGCAGTGAACGCCAAGAGACCCAGTACTTC
CDR3 protein: CASSERQETQYF

J gene: TRBJ2-2
V gene: TRBV30
clone size: -
D gene: TRBD2
CDR3 DNA: TGTGCCCGCCCTCAAGGTCTAGCGGGGACCACCGGGGAGCTGTTTTTT
CDR3 protein: CARPQGLAGTTGELFF

J gene: TRBJ2-5
V gene: TRBV13
clone size: -
D gene: -
CDR3 DNA: TGTGCCAGCAGCCTTCAGGGGTGGGAAGAGACCCAGTACTTC
CDR3 protein: CASSLQGWEETQYF

J gene: TRBJ1-1
V gene: TRBV30
clone size: once
D gene: -
CDR3 DNA: TGTGCCTGGGTCCCAGTCGGGGACACTGAAGCTTTCTTT
CDR3 protein: CAWVPVGDTEAFF

J gene: TRBJ2-4
V gene: TRBV12-3/TRBV12-4
clone size: -
D gene: TRBD1
CDR3 DNA: TGTGCCAGCAGTCCCCGGACAGGGAACATTCAGTACTTC
CDR3 protein: CASSPRTGNIQYF

J gene: TRBJ2-3
V gene: TRBV5-6
clone size: -
D gene: TRBD1
CDR3 DNA: TGTGCCAGCAGCCTGACTCCGGGACAGGCGGTAGATACGCAGTATTTT
CDR3 protein: CASSLTPGQAVDTQYF

J gene: TRBJ1-1
V gene: TRBV28
clone size: -
D gene: TRBD1
CDR3 DNA: TGTGCCAGCAGTTACTTCCGAGAACGACAGGGTTGGAGTAGGCCCACTGAAGCTTTCTTT
CDR3 protein: CASSYFRERQGWSRPTEAFF

J gene: TRBJ2-3
V gene: TRBV6-2/TRBV6-3
clone size: -
D gene: -
CDR3 DNA: TGTGCCAGCAGTCTTAGCACAGATACGCAGTATTTT
CDR3 protein: CASSLSTDTQYF

J gene: TRBJ1-3
V gene: TRBV7-6
clone size: few
D gene: -
CDR3 DNA: TGTGCCAGCAGCTCGTCCAGGGGAGTCCGCTCTGGAAACACCATATATTTT
CDR3 protein: CASSSSRGVRSGNTIYF

J gene: TRBJ1-2
V gene: TRBV29-1
clone size: -
D gene: -
CDR3 DNA: TGCAGCGTTGAAGTTCCAGGGAAGGACTATGGCTACACCTTC
CDR3 protein: CSVEVPGKDYGYTF

J gene: TRBJ2-2
V gene: TRBV5-1
clone size: -
D gene: -
CDR3 DNA: TGCGCCAGCAGCTTGGTGGCGGGGAACACCGGGGAGCTGTTTTTT
CDR3 protein: CASSLVAGNTGELFF

J gene: TRBJ2-3
V gene: TRBV9
clone size: -
D gene: TRBD1
CDR3 DNA: TGTGCCAGCAGCGCGGGACAGGGTCCACCCTCAGATACGCAGTATTTT
CDR3 protein: CASSAGQGPPSDTQYF

J gene: TRBJ2-7
V gene: TRBV11-2
clone size: -
D gene: -
CDR3 DNA: TGTGCCAGCAGCTCCTTTACGGGGGCCTACGAGCAGTACTTC
CDR3 protein: CASSSFTGAYEQYF

J gene: TRBJ2-3
V gene: TRBV15
clone size: once
D gene: -
CDR3 DNA: TGTGCCACCGCCTCGGCTAGCGTTTTGGATACGCAGTATTTT
CDR3 protein: CATASASVLDTQYF